The T cell receptor beta chain described here comes from a study of blood T cells in healthy people across ages. General study results and limits: Researchers judged that diversity estimates from one million T cells fell short of true values.

A second about 6 to 11 cycle PCR used barcoded and J-beta primers. TCRdb independently ran MiXCR on the 5' RACE reads; one entry per CDR3 protein. The repertoire holds over 600,000 distinct CDR3 sequences, 20% to 25% seen once, with 3% to 4.5% in the top ten. The authors isolated at least 6 million PBMCs per sample. This clonotype was detected once. Antigen unknown. Sequencing was carried out using blood. The source of this sequence is an older man in good health.

In DNA form, the CDR3 reads TGTGCCAGCAGCTTCTCCATATCGGCGGGCCAAGAGACCCAGTACTTC. Protein: CASSFSISAGQETQYF. The chain uses TRBV13 and TRBJ2-5; a weak D match, TRBD2 (5 bases). V lost 3 bases and J lost 1, with 15 bases in between. The CDR3 consists of 16 residues. Germline loops: CDR1 PRHDT, CDR2 FYEKMQ (reference sequence).